These T cell receptor beta chains were read from a single sample in a study of T-cell reconstitution after alpha-beta-depleted transplantation in children. MiXCR, run by TCRdb on the PCR reads, gives a single entry per CDR3 protein. This sample has approximately 430,000 distinct CDR3 sequences, with under 20% found just once. Specimen: PBMCs, mostly from graft donor cells, collected 360 days after TCRalphabeta/CD19-depleted stem cell transplant. The receptors come from a boy in the first two years of life who had a stem cell transplant for Wiskott-Aldrich syndrome, so the T cells may come from the graft donor. CDR3s include the opening cysteine and the closing phenylalanine or tryptophan.

length: 11; V: TRBV5-6; J: TRBJ2-5; CDR3: CASSLLGTQYF
length: 16; V: TRBV5-1; J: TRBJ2-7; CDR3: CASSPTSGTHLGEQYF
length: 16; V: TRBV2; J: TRBJ1-3; CDR3: CASRGGPSRGGNTIYF
length: 13; V: TRBV28; J: TRBJ2-1; CDR3: CASSLGSGVVQFF
length: 15; V: TRBV5-1; J: TRBJ2-1; CDR3: CASTLGVAGINEQFF
length: 13; V: TRBV29-1; J: TRBJ1-2; CDR3: CSVVVASNYGYTF
length: 15; V: TRBV6-5; J: TRBJ2-5; CDR3: CASSYSGLAIETQYF
length: 12; V: TRBV29-1; J: TRBJ2-7; CDR3: CSVTEGSYEQYF
length: 14; V: TRBV25-1; J: TRBJ2-7; CDR3: CASSFSGGLYEQYF
length: 14; V: TRBV5-6; J: TRBJ2-4; CDR3: CASSPLKAKNIQYF
length: 15; V: TRBV5-1; J: TRBJ2-1; CDR3: CASSPSSGAYNEQFF
length: 16; V: TRBV9; J: TRBJ2-4; CDR3: CASSPRQGKAKNIQYF
length: 15; V: TRBV6-2/TRBV6-3; J: TRBJ2-1; CDR3: CASSYDQGSYNEQFF
length: 15; V: TRBV3-1; J: TRBJ2-3; CDR3: CASSFRDRAVDTQYF
length: 13; V: TRBV29-1; J: TRBJ2-7; CDR3: CSVGDRDLYEQYF
length: 12; V: TRBV10-3; J: TRBJ1-1; CDR3: CAIRETGEEAFF
length: 15; V: TRBV5-1; J: TRBJ2-1; CDR3: CASSGAGGMVDEQFF
length: 14; V: TRBV6-5; J: TRBJ1-4; CDR3: CASSYRRENEKLFF
length: 15; V: TRBV7-6; J: TRBJ1-1; CDR3: CASSYRSTVDGEAFF
length: 18; V: TRBV4-3; J: TRBJ2-3; CDR3: CASSHHLGTSGITDTQYF
length: 14; V: TRBV7-2; J: TRBJ2-3; CDR3: CASSSDRAGYTQYF
length: 15; V: TRBV7-9; J: TRBJ1-3; CDR3: CASSLGHISGNTIYF
length: 14; V: TRBV14; J: TRBJ2-6; CDR3: CASSQGPGANVLTF
length: 14; V: TRBV2; J: TRBJ2-2; CDR3: CAIRRTVNTEELFF
length: 13; V: TRBV19; J: TRBJ2-1; CDR3: CASSKTTYNEQFF
length: 14; V: TRBV29-1; J: TRBJ1-1; CDR3: CSVGSVRLNTEAFF
length: 13; V: TRBV12-3/TRBV12-4; J: TRBJ2-5; CDR3: CASSLLARETQYF
length: 15; V: TRBV7-8; J: TRBJ2-7; CDR3: CASSFNSRGSYEQYF
length: 17; V: TRBV12-3/TRBV12-4; J: TRBJ1-1; CDR3: CASSFYSWTGGKTEAFF
length: 18; V: TRBV11-2; J: TRBJ2-6; CDR3: CASSLVGGISSGANVLTF
length: 15; V: TRBV12-3/TRBV12-4; J: TRBJ1-1; CDR3: CASSLAVQGETEAFF
length: 15; V: TRBV7-2; J: TRBJ2-7; CDR3: CASSLELAGSYEQYF
length: 12; V: TRBV19; J: TRBJ2-7; CDR3: CASYRVSYEQYF
length: 14; V: TRBV28; J: TRBJ2-5; CDR3: CASGVLAGGETQYF
length: 15; V: TRBV7-9; J: TRBJ2-5; CDR3: CASGGWRDSQETQYF
length: 13; V: TRBV20-1; J: TRBJ2-5; CDR3: CSARVAAQETQYF
length: 14; V: TRBV3-1; J: TRBJ1-1; CDR3: CASRPRTGYTEAFF
length: 13; V: TRBV10-1; J: TRBJ2-1; CDR3: CASSENLAERQFF
length: 16; V: TRBV29-1; J: TRBJ2-7; CDR3: CSVALGAGGSFYEQYF
length: 12; V: TRBV29-1; J: TRBJ2-5; CDR3: CSVFNTQETQYF
length: 12; V: TRBV11-2; J: TRBJ2-7; CDR3: CASSSFNYEQYF
length: 14; V: TRBV10-3; J: TRBJ2-7; CDR3: CAISDPSGSYEQYF
length: 15; V: TRBV21-1; J: TRBJ2-7; CDR3: CASSVPGLAGHEQYF
length: 14; V: TRBV5-1; J: TRBJ1-2; CDR3: CASRREGGNYGYTF
length: 15; V: TRBV5-1; J: TRBJ1-1; CDR3: CASSLRWDEDTEAFF
length: 17; V: TRBV4-3; J: TRBJ2-1; CDR3: CASSQGIRVGSYNEQFF
length: 15; V: TRBV4-3; J: TRBJ2-5; CDR3: CASSQVAGGRETQYF
length: 15; V: TRBV12-3/TRBV12-4; J: TRBJ2-3; CDR3: CASSSTSGRTDTQYF
length: 15; V: TRBV6-1; J: TRBJ2-7; CDR3: CASTRGLAGTYEQYF
length: 16; V: TRBV11-3; J: TRBJ2-5; CDR3: CASSLQTSGSGETQYF
length: 14; V: TRBV7-2; J: TRBJ2-7; CDR3: CASSYRGRVHEQYF